The entry below describes one T cell receptor (beta chain). This clonotype appeared many times. Its cognate antigen has yet to be identified. No base quality information exists; no much larger clone differs at one position. Receptor amplification or capture employed multiplex PCR. These reads were obtained on an Illumina HiSeq 4000. CDR3 regions were amplified by Arm-PCR with iRepertoire HTBI primers to construct TCR beta libraries. Before sequencing, the PCR products went through gel purification. Concerning the study's data processing: Gene usage analysis of CDR3 amino acid clonotypes relied on the roughly 58 TRBV and around 13 TRBJ segments identified across samples. COPE and FqMerger were used to merge the filtered high-quality paired reads into contigs. BLAST was used to align contigs to the IMGT TRBV, TRBD and TRBJ reference genes, and CDR3 was defined following IMGT. Any clonotype with a frequency above 0.1% was classified as a highly expanded clone. Shannon entropy served as the measure of repertoire diversity, while the Gini coefficient captured V-J evenness. Clonotypes shared by more than one individual were considered public. TCRdb cleaned the public reads at Q25 with fastp, built clones with MiXCR and kept in-frame beta chains. Each entry is one CDR3 protein sequence, shown with its most common DNA and genes. The V and J calls and clone size are TCRdb's, not the authors'. A total of approximately 480,000 distinct CDR3 sequences appear in this sample, 15% to 20% of them only once. The ten top clones hold 12% of the sample.

The sample comes from a study of regulatory T cells in long-lasting Graves disease (TCRdb year 2021). For the wider study: Antithyroid drugs had been taken for less than 3 months by newly diagnosed Graves' disease patients. The study was conducted in China and was registered as a clinical trial. This study used TCR sequencing and RNA sequencing of peripheral blood to compare persistent Graves' disease patients against newly diagnosed Graves' disease patients. TCR sequencing covered some 13 persistent and 20 or so newly diagnosed Graves' disease patients, 33 samples in total. What the research found in general, with its limitations: Persistent patients shared more public clonotypes among themselves (roughly 2,700) than newly diagnosed patients did (roughly 910). Only the TCR beta chain was sequenced and analyzed. Preferential use of TRBV28, TRBJ1-2 and TRBJ2-5 was observed in persistent disease, whereas TRBV20-1 and TRBJ2-1 were favored in newly diagnosed disease. The study examined only peripheral blood because the primary lesion, thyroid tissue, could not be accessed. The authors noted that the small sample size was a limitation that may lower accuracy. Compared with newly diagnosed patients, persistent Graves' disease patients had lower TCR Shannon entropy and fewer highly expanded clones, which suggests clonal expansion.

The label giving this sample's time point can be read as: newly diagnosed GD, antithyroid drugs for less than 3 months. RNA was extracted from PBMCs in TRIzol for both TCR sequencing and RNA sequencing. The diagnosis of Graves' disease was made according to American Thyroid Association guidelines. Patients for the study were recruited at an endocrinology department in Xi'an, China. From each patient, approximately 10 milliliters of peripheral blood was collected into an EDTA anticoagulant tube. Ficoll Paque Plus density gradient separation was used to isolate PBMCs, and no further T cell sorting was done. RNA quality was checked with an Agilent 2100 Bioanalyzer and agarose gel, and concentration with a NanoDrop 2000. Looking up the germline V gene yields CDR1 KGHDR and CDR2 SFDVKD. There are 15 amino acids in the CDR3, from cysteine to phenylalanine inclusive. The only DNA kept is the CDR3, 45 bases in frame from the first base. Compared with germline, V lacks 4 bases and J lacks 4 bases; bases without a gene match: 2.

The data also belong to a second study, concerning T cells in Graves' hyperthyroidism and ophthalmopathy. From that second study: Graves' hyperthyroidism was defined as stable when no progression to ophthalmopathy occurred over 18 months of follow-up. Hyperthyroidism patients were newly diagnosed, had a disease duration of under 2 months, and were aged 18 to 65 years. Exclusion was applied to patients with uncontrolled infections, other autoimmune diseases, pregnancy or lactation. Diagnoses were established on the basis of clinical symptoms, serum thyroxine and TRAb, thyroid ultrasound, and orbital computed tomography. The first round of RT-PCR for the TCR CDR3 was performed with the HTBI primer set and the Qiagen OneStep RT-PCR kit. Most expanded thyroid clonotypes (frequency above 0.001) were also detected in blood, a finding suggesting that blood repertoires may reflect thyroid immune responses. Ophthalmopathy was separated from stable hyperthyroidism by a 13 V-J signature model, with approximately 86% sensitivity and about 81% specificity obtained in cross-validation and 80%/75% obtained in testing. In validation, progression to ophthalmopathy was predicted by the model with 70.59% sensitivity and roughly 76% specificity, a median of roughly 6.4 months before onset. A discovery cohort of approximately 100 patients, fewer than 50 with Graves' ophthalmopathy and about 58 with stable Graves' hyperthyroidism, was used to find distinguishing TCR V-J signatures. Prospective prediction of ophthalmopathy was tested in an independent validation cohort consisting of 18 to 20 hyperthyroidism patients and around 17 patients who later progressed to ophthalmopathy. The roughly 94 discovery patients were randomly split 7:3 into training and test sets. In more than five Graves' hyperthyroidism patients, the study also compared T-cell repertoires from thyroid tissue with T-cell repertoires from blood. Following sampling, methimazole starting at 30 mg daily was given to hyperthyroidism patients, and high-dose intravenous methylprednisolone was given to ophthalmopathy patients. Libraries were constructed in a second round of multiplex PCR, after which size selection and purification were performed. Paired-end sequencing of the libraries was performed with 100 bp reads on an Illumina HiSeq2000. SOAPnuke was used to process the raw data, throwing out any read that contained adapters or uncalled bases, had a mean Phred below 15, or lacked an exact constant-primer or identifier match. High-quality paired reads were merged with COPE v1.2.5, and unique nucleotide sequences were defined as clonotypes. MiTCR v1.1 was used to align the clonotypes against IMGT TRBV, TRBD and TRBJ reference segments. The analysis included only V-J combinations with a frequency above 0.0001, which together covered 98% to 99.2% of the repertoires. The TCS score was defined as the ratio of F50 (clonal expansion) to E x V (chaos), calculated using BLOSUM62-based TCRdist between CDR3 peptides within each V-J. Welch's t-statistics and random forest reduced 500 to 550 V-J features to 13, which were used in a naive Bayes classifier (R e1071). No statistical method was used to set the sample size in advance, and investigators knew the group allocation. TCR Vbeta CDR3 sequencing of 135 peripheral blood samples (over 40 ophthalmopathy, roughly 74 hyperthyroidism and roughly 17 progressor patients) is reported in the paper.

The chain links TRBV24-1 with TRBJ2-6, and 8 junction bases match TRBD1. The source material was peripheral blood mononuclear cells (PBMCs), sampled at new diagnosis, from a patient treated with antithyroid drugs. The receptor was isolated from a man aged 35 to 55 with Graves disease. Donor details come from another sample of the same person, matched by shared clones. This receptor has the CDR3 CATSDRGPGANVLTF. The base sequence is TGTGCCACCAGTGACAGGGGGCCAGGGGCCAACGTCCTGACTTTC.